Presented here are 10 T cell receptor beta chains from one specimen sequenced in a study of T-cell memory formation after mild COVID-19 (dated by TCRdb to the early 2020s). Libraries came from 5' RACE. TCRdb names Illumina NovaSeq 6000 as the instrument used. TCRdb cleaned the public reads at Q25 with fastp, built clones with MiXCR and kept in-frame beta chains. Each CDR3 protein gets just one entry, which takes the most common genes and DNA from the rows behind it. Recorded for this sample are under 250,000 distinct CDR3 sequences; over 15% of them occurred a single time. The ten largest clones add up to 2.1% of the sample. Sequencing was carried out using PBMCs or a T cell subset sorted from them (not recorded which). These receptors were collected from an adult woman who had mild COVID-19 (a few samples of this study predate the infection). The sample titles of this study are shuffled in the database, so cell type and time point are left out; the donor was told from shared clones.

The sample holds many counts of this clonotype. The chain is built from TRBV5-1 and TRBJ1-4; D ambiguous. With 0 bases removed from V and 1 base from J, the gap between germline ends came to 10 bases. This CDR3 contains 16 residues. CDR1 and CDR2 from the germline V gene are SGHRS and YFSETQ. As DNA, the CDR3 is TGCGCCAGCAGCTTGGGATCCAGAAGAACTAATGAAAAACTGTTTTTT. It specifies CASSLGSRRTNEKLFF.

A few counts support this clonotype. The chain is built from TRBV7-2 and TRBJ1-1, with 7 nucleotides matching TRBD1. Germline CDR1 and CDR2: SGHTA and FQGNSA. The CDR3 has 15 amino acids. The V gene end was trimmed by 1 base and the J gene end by 1 base; junction bases not matched to a gene: 3. The CDR3 DNA reads TGTGCCAGCAGCTTAGTTGGGACAGAGAACACTGAAGCTTTCTTT. Its protein is CASSLVGTENTEAFF.

This chain joins TRBV7-2 and TRBJ2-1; 10 bases match TRBD2. Germline V gene data show CDR1 as SGHTA and CDR2 as FQGNSA. The CDR3 consists of 11 residues. V dropped 6 bases and J dropped 14; count of bases not matched to a gene: 4. The CDR3 region is CASRLLAGEFF. The CDR3 DNA is TGTGCCAGCAGACTTCTAGCGGGAGAGTTCTTC.

This clonotype has more than one count but fewer than ten. The chain uses TRBV27 and TRBJ2-5; 9 nucleotides agree with TRBD2. V shed 8 bases, J shed 5 bases, and the junction held 6 bases outside the gene matches. Per the germline V gene, CDR1 is MNHEY and CDR2 is SMNVEV (reference sequence). The CDR3 extends over 13 amino acids. This CDR3 is CASGGGAFETQYF. The CDR3 DNA is TGTGCCAGCGGCGGGGGGGCTTTCGAGACCCAGTACTTC.

Many counts were recorded for this clonotype. The V gene is TRBV7-9, the J gene TRBJ2-1; D perhaps matches TRBD2 (6 bases). Trimming stripped 5 bases from V and 6 bases from J, with 17 bases between. CDR3 length equals 15 residues. Germline values: CDR1 SEHNR, CDR2 FQNEAQ (reference sequence). CDR3 sequence: CASSPMTSRGNEQFF. As DNA, the CDR3 is TGTGCCAGCAGCCCGATGACTAGTAGGGGCAATGAGCAGTTCTTC.

This clonotype was seen only a few times. The rearrangement uses TRBV18 and TRBJ1-2; 8 bases are a match to TRBD1. The CDR3 has 15 amino acids. Germline assignment: CDR1 KGHSH and CDR2 LQKENI. The V and J ends lost 4 bases and 7 bases, in that order; junction bases with no gene match: 11. CDR3 nucleotides: TGTGCCAGCTCACTTAGCCCCGGACAGGGCGCTGGCTACACCTTC. It is translated as CASSLSPGQGAGYTF.

This clonotype was observed a handful of times. The chain joins TRBV5-1 to TRBJ2-5; perhaps TRBD1 as D (6 bases). This CDR3 is 14 amino acids long. The V end was cut by 0 bases, the J end by 3 bases, with 9 bases between. CDR1 and CDR2 (germline): SGHRS, YFSETQ. The CDR3, as DNA: TGCGCCAGCAGCTTGGCCGGACAGAAAGAGACCCAGTACTTC. It codes for CASSLAGQKETQYF. The full variable domain, rest sourced from reference TRBV5-1 and TRBJ2-5, is KAGVTQTPRYLIKTRGQQVTLSCSPISGHRSVSWYQQTPGQGLQFLFEYFSETQRNKGNFPGRFSGRQFSNSRSEMNVSTLELGDSALYLCASSLAGQKETQYFGPGTRLLVL.

This chain joins TRBV6-2 or TRBV6-3 and TRBJ1-1; D possibly corresponds to TRBD1 (5 bases). This CDR3 spans 13 amino acids. From germline, CDR1 is MNHEY and CDR2 SVGEGT. V was shortened by 2 bases and J by 8 bases, with 12 bases between the two germline ends. CDR3 sequence (DNA): TGTGCCAGCAGTTACATTCCGGGACGGGAAGCTTTCTTT. The encoded protein is CASSYIPGREAFF.

The chain carries TRBV20-1 and TRBJ1-4, with D possibly TRBD1 on 5 matching bases. CDR1 and CDR2 from the germline V gene are DFQATT and SNEGSKA (reference sequence). The CDR3 sequence is 14 residues long. Trimming cost V 5 bases and J 12 bases, with 22 bases left between them. The CDR3 DNA sequence: TGCAGTGCTCGGCGGACACCGATTGGAAGTGAACTGTTTTTT. Amino acid sequence: CSARRTPIGSELFF.

This clonotype was picked up a small number of times. The chain combines TRBV6-5 with TRBJ2-5; 7 bases map to TRBD2. The CDR3 contains 14 residues. V lost 4 bases, J lost 5 bases, and 7 bases stayed unmatched. CDR1 and CDR2 from the germline V gene are MNHEY and SVGAGI. The CDR3 region has the DNA TGTGCCAGCAGTTCGACTAGCCTGTTGGAGACCCAGTACTTC. This codes for CASSSTSLLETQYF.